This T cell receptor beta chain was sequenced during a study of cytomegalovirus exposure and HLA in healthy donors. Points from the study as a whole: The authors confirmed in vitro that a few CMV-associated chains were specific for CMV antigens. Rarity marked most TCR sequences, yet some public TCRs occurred in many donors.

Notes on this clone: Its specificity is not known.

Germline CDR1 and CDR2: SGHTA and FQGNSA. The CDR3 length is 14 residues. V was clipped by 1 base and J by 8 bases; unmatched bases: 7. The primer mix had 60 Vbeta and 13 Jbeta primers. Using immunoSEQ multiplex PCR, the repertoire was profiled, and TCRdb retains in-frame clones only, with some absent. The sample has about 180,000 clones, approximately 80% seen once; the top ten hold 1.3% to 1.5%. The V gene is TRBV7-2, the J gene TRBJ1-1, with TRBD1 matching 7 bases. The sequenced material came from PBMCs. This TCR was recovered from a girl between 5 and 17 years old in good health and CMV-seropositive. The CDR3 loop reads CASSLGTGLLEAFF. Here the CDR3 DNA reads TGTGCCAGCAGCTTAGGGACAGGACTATTAGAAGCTTTCTTT.